This T cell receptor beta chain was sequenced in a study of blood T cells in healthy people across ages. As regards this clonotype: Its target is unknown.

CDR1 and CDR2 (germline): SEHNR, FQNEAQ (reference sequence). With 8 bases clipped from V and 0 bases from J, the junction kept 10 bases outside the gene matches. There are 16 residues in the CDR3. Study findings and constraints: PBMCs left unsorted prevented a conclusive naive versus antigen-experienced comparison.

PCR was performed a second time for roughly 7 to 12 cycles using a sample-barcoded 5' primer and a J-beta primer mix. TCRdb analysed the 5' RACE reads with MiXCR anew, one entry per CDR3 protein. Of about 1.4 million distinct CDR3 sequences detected, 45% to 70% appear once; the ten largest clones hold under 8.5%. What was sequenced was blood. The rearrangement joins TRBV7-9 to TRBJ2-1; TRBD2 matches 7 bases. The origin of this receptor is a man younger than 35 in good health. For the CDR3, the DNA is TGTGCCAGCGCCCCCCGGCGCGGGAGCTCCTACAATGAGCAGTTCTTC. Translation: CASAPRRGSSYNEQFF.